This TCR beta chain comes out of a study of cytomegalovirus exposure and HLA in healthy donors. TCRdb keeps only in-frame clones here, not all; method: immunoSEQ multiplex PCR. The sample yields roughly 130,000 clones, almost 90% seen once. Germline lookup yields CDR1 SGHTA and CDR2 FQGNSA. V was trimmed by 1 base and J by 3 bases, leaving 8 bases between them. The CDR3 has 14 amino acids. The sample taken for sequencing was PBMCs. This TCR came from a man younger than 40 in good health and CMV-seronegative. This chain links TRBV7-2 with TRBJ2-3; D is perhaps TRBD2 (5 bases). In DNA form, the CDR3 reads TGTGCCAGCAGCTTAGGGCTAGCAACAGATACGCAGTATTTT. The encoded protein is CASSLGLATDTQYF.